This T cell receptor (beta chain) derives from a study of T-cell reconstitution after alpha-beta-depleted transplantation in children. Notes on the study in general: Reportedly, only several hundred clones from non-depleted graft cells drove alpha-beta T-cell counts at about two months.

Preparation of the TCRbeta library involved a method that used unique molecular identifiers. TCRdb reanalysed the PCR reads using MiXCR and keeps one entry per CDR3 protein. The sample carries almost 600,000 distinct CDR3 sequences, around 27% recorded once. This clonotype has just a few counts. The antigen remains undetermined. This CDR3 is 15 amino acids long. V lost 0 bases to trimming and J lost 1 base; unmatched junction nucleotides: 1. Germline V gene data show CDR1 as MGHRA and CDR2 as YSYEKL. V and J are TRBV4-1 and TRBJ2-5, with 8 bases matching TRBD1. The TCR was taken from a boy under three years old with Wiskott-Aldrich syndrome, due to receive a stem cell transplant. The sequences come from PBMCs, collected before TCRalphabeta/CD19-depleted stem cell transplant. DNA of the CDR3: TGCGCCAGCAGCCAAGAAGGGACAGGCCAAGAGACCCAGTACTTC. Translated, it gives CASSQEGTGQETQYF.